This T cell receptor beta chain originates from a study of CD8 T cells in Susac syndrome. Reverse transcription of roughly 0.5 to 1 ug RNA was carried out with random hexamers. MiXCR was run by TCRdb on the immunoSEQ multiplex PCR reads, yielding one entry per CDR3 protein. The sample lists 110,000 or so distinct CDR3 sequences; roughly 90% were seen once. CDR3 length: 16 residues. The V segment lost 6 bases and the J segment 3 bases; nucleotides outside the gene matches: 13. The germline V gene encodes CDR1 DFQATT and CDR2 SNEGSKA (reference sequence). This receptor was obtained from a human donor in good health. The chain has TRBV20-1 and TRBJ2-7; 11 bases fit TRBD2. The sequenced sample consisted of CD8+ T cells from PBMCs. The CDR3 loop reads CSATRGGTSGNYEQYF. In DNA form, the CDR3 reads TGCAGTGCGACCAGGGGAGGGACTAGCGGAAACTACGAGCAGTACTTC.